This T cell receptor beta chain was documented in a study of control samples from healthy donors and cancer patients. TCRdb's table, derived via immunoSEQ multiplex PCR, lists solely in-frame clones and lacks some. The sample includes roughly 130,000 clones, 80% to 95% of them seen just once. Germline V CDR1 and CDR2: WNHNN, SYGVQD (reference sequence). The CDR3 has 15 amino acids. V lost 0 bases, J lost 1 base, and 7 bases lay in between. J is TRBJ2-1 and V is TRBV10-1; D may be TRBD2 (6 bases). This TCR derives from a young man in good health. The material sequenced was blood. The CDR3 is CASSESGGSYNEQFF. The CDR3 coding sequence is TGCGCCAGCAGTGAGTCGGGAGGTTCCTACAATGAGCAGTTCTTC.